The 8 T cell receptor beta chains listed next were all sequenced from one sample in a study of shared clonotypes between healthy human individuals. Repertoires were generated with immunoSEQ multiplex PCR, while TCRdb's copy carries only in-frame clones and drops some. The sample holds about 490,000 clones, about 85% seen once. Sequenced input: PBMCs. The receptors originated from a woman aged 40-49 years in good health. Some clones in this sample may be carry-over from other donors' samples.

The chain joins TRBV28 to TRBJ1-2, with D perhaps TRBD1 (5 bases). This CDR3 region has 15 residues. Trimming left V 3 bases short and J 5 bases short, with 16 bases between. Germline assignment: CDR1 MDHEN and CDR2 SYDVKM. CDR3: CASSLSFRGFYGYTF. The CDR3 DNA sequence: TGTGCCAGCAGTTTGTCTTTCCGGGGCTTTTATGGCTACACCTTC.

The gene calls are TRBV11-2 and TRBJ1-2; possibly TRBD1 for D (5 bases). The CDR3 has 13 residues. Germline CDR1 reads SGHAT; CDR2 reads FQNNGV. V shed 1 base and J shed 5 bases, with 8 bases lying between them. CDR3 sequence (DNA): TGTGCCAGCAGCTTAGGCAGGGCTTATGGCTACACCTTC. Translation: CASSLGRAYGYTF.

In regard to this clone: A far bigger clonotype differs at one base, so this is likely a read error. Without the conserved terminal phenylalanine or tryptophan, this CDR3 likely stems from a read error. The CDR3, as DNA: TGTGCCAGCAGTTTAGGACAAGGGAGGGGAAAACTGTTTCTT. It translates to CASSLGQGRGKLFL. The chain combines TRBV28 with TRBJ1-4; D may be TRBD1 (5 bases). Germline CDR1 is MDHEN and CDR2 is SYDVKM. The CDR3 has 14 amino acids. V was trimmed by 2 bases and J by 10 bases, leaving 14 bases between them.

This clone was picked up a small number of times. This chain links TRBV29-1 with TRBJ1-1; no reliable D call. V was clipped by 4 bases and J by 0 bases, with 12 bases between them. CDR1 and CDR2 from the germline V gene are SQVTM and ANQGSEA. This CDR3 has 14 residues. Here the CDR3 reads CSVGRSSLNTEAFF. CDR3 DNA: TGCAGCGTTGGGCGTAGCAGCCTGAACACTGAAGCTTTCTTT. The full variable domain, its missing parts supplied by reference TRBV29-1 and TRBJ1-1, is SAVISQKPSRDICQRGTSLTIQCQVDSQVTMMFWYRQQPGQSLTLIATANQGSEATYESGFVIDKFPISRPNLTFSTLTVSNMSPEDSSIYLCSVGRSSLNTEAFFGQGTRLTVV.

The genes are TRBV21-1 and TRBJ2-7; the tabulated D call, TRBD2, remains unverified against the DNA. TRBV21-1 is annotated as a pseudogene. The CDR3 runs 18 residues. CDR3 residues: CASSKARKRGISSYEQYF. The CDR3 coding sequence is TGTGCCAGCAGCAAAGCGCGAAAGCGGGGAATTTCCTCCTACGAGCAGTACTTC.

The chain couples TRBV28 to TRBJ2-3; D may match TRBD1 or TRBD2 (6 bases each). Germline values: CDR1 MDHEN, CDR2 SYDVKM. The CDR3 is made up of 23 amino acids. The V and J ends lost 5 bases and 0 bases respectively, with 36 bases between them. The chain's CDR3 is CASSPLRGRPRTPQHSSTDTQYF. The CDR3 bases are TGTGCCAGCAGTCCCCTACGGGGGCGGCCACGCACCCCTCAACACTCTAGCACAGATACGCAGTATTTT.

As for this clone: Given a much more abundant clone one base away, this may be a read error. Other DNA sequences of this sample code for an identical CDR3. The rearrangement uses TRBV9 and TRBJ2-7; perhaps D is TRBD1 or TRBD2 (5 bases each). Germline CDR1 is SGDLS and CDR2 is YYNGEE. The CDR3 runs to 14 residues. The CDR3 coding sequence is TGTGCTAGCAGCGTAAGACCCGGGGACCACGAGCAGTACTTC. Translated, it gives CASSVRPGDHEQYF. Supplemented by reference TRBV9 and TRBJ2-7, the full variable domain reads DSGVTQTPKHLITATGQRVTLRCSPRSGDLSVYWYQQSLDQGLQFLIQYYNGEERAKGNILERFSAQQFPDLHSELNLSSLELGDSALYFCASSVRPGDHEQYFGPGTRLTVT.

The sample holds many counts of this clone. V is TRBV4-1 and J is TRBJ2-1; the D call may be TRBD1 or TRBD2 (5 bases each). Germline V gives CDR1 MGHRA, CDR2 YSYEKL. The CDR3 consists of 14 residues. With 1 base removed from V and 9 bases from J, the gap between germline ends came to 13 bases. The CDR3 bases are TGCGCCAGCAGCCAAGGGGGGAGTGGGGGTGAGCAGTTCTTC. As protein: CASSQGGSGGEQFF.